Shown below are 7 T cell receptor beta chains from a single sample sequenced in a study of T cell clonality in common variable immunodeficiency. The repertoire was sequenced with immunoSEQ multiplex PCR; TCRdb's copy has only in-frame clones and lacks some. The data list about 40,000 clones, none observed once; 2.1% falls to the top ten. Specimen: peripheral blood mononuclear cells. The receptors were sampled from a person aged 18 to 75 in good health.

To note about this clone: Read data end 3 residues before the CDR3 end; the end is taken from the germline J gene. The chain is built from TRBV11-1 and TRBJ1-1, with a possible D match to TRBD1 (5 bases). CDR1 and CDR2 from the germline V gene are SGHAT and FQDESV (reference sequence). V gave up 10 bases and J gave up 3 bases, with 18 bases separating them. The length of the CDR3 is 14 residues. CDR3 DNA, as far as it was read: TGTGCCACCTCCGCCGGGCAGGGAGACACTGAA. The encoded protein is CATSAGQGDTE. In full, the CDR3 reads CATSAGQGDTEAFF.

This clone was detected many times. The read finishes 3 residues shy of the CDR3 end, and the germline J gene is used to complete it. The V call is TRBV13, the J call TRBJ2-3, with 7 nucleotides matching TRBD1. This CDR3 is built from 14 residues. CDR1 and CDR2 (germline): PRHDT, FYEKMQ (reference sequence). V shed 3 bases, J shed 7 bases, and the junction held 7 bases outside the gene matches. The CDR3 DNA, read in part, is TGTGCCAGCAGCTTTCGACAGGGTCCAAATACG. It is translated as CASSFRQGPNT. The full CDR3 reads CASSFRQGPNTQYF.

This clone was detected many times. The CDR3 loop reads CASSVGSGSTYEQYF. CDR3 DNA (partial): TGTGCCAGCAGCGTAGGGAGCGGGTCCACCTACGAG. The chain links TRBV9 to TRBJ2-7; D is possibly TRBD2 (6 bases). The CDR3 end is not reached by the read, which stops 3 residues before it; the germline J gene fills it in. CDR3 size: 15 residues. Germline values: CDR1 SGDLS, CDR2 YYNGEE. The ends were cut back, 0 bases at V and 2 bases at J, with 12 bases in the middle.

This clone has at least ten counts. Read coverage stops 3 residues before the CDR3 terminus; the germline J gene supplies the remainder. V is TRBV20-1 and J is TRBJ1-2; no reliable D call. This CDR3 is built from 14 residues. The germline V gene has CDR1 DFQATT and CDR2 SNEGSKA (reference sequence). Trimming removed 0 bases from V and 4 bases from J, with 12 bases in between. The CDR3 spells CSARDRRASYGYTF. The CDR3 bases that were read are TGCAGTGCTAGAGATAGGCGGGCCAGCTATGGC.

This clone was counted ten times or more. The CDR3 spells CASSTTGPDTQYF. Partial CDR3 DNA: TGTGCCAGCAGCACCACAGGTCCAGATACG. The rearrangement joins TRBV5-6 to TRBJ2-3; D is possibly TRBD1 (5 bases). Read sequence stops 3 residues before the CDR3 end, and the germline J gene provides the missing end. Germline CDR1 is SGHDT and CDR2 is YYEEEE. The V end was cut by 4 bases, the J end by 4 bases, with 10 bases between. The CDR3 has 13 amino acids.

This clone was counted many times. The read gets to within 3 residues of the CDR3 end, and the germline J gene fills in the rest. The chain is built from TRBV7-9 and TRBJ1-1; no firm D call. V lost 1 base, J lost 1 base, and 7 bases lay in between. The CDR3 is 14 residues long. Per germline, CDR1 SEHNR and CDR2 FQNEAQ (reference sequence). CDR3 sequence reads: CASSLETGNTEAFF. The part of the CDR3 DNA that was read is TGTGCCAGCAGCTTAGAGACGGGGAACACTGAA.

Many counts were recorded for this clone. The CDR3 end is not reached by the read, which stops 3 residues before it; the germline J gene fills it in. The chain links TRBV10-3 to TRBJ2-1; tentative D call: TRBD2 (5 bases). Per germline, CDR1 ENHRY and CDR2 SYGVKD. The V end lost 5 bases, the J end lost 5 bases, and 10 bases lay between the germline ends. CDR3 length: 13 residues. The CDR3 loop reads CAISNGLNNEQFF. CDR3 DNA (partial): TGTGCCATCAGTAACGGACTGAACAATGAG.